This TCR beta chain was observed in a study of technical replicates of blood from several donors (dated by TCRdb to the late 2010s). Worth noting for this clone: Its antigen remains unidentified. The sample holds no much larger clone one base away, and base qualities are not on file.

The protocol used for the library was the immunoSEQ multiplex PCR assay. This immuneACCESS table, as held by TCRdb, lists in-frame sequences with V and J called but not all clones. Of the missing ones, under half trace to an unresolved V gene in checked studies; the others have no known cause. The sample includes roughly 80,000 clones, with 96% observed a single time. Of the sample, approximately 0.4% falls within the top ten clones. The sequence was collected from a human donor in good health. Sequencing used T cells isolated from PBMCs.

The DNA sequence is TGCGCCAGCAGCTCATCGGGAGGCAGGTATGGCTACACCTTC. Its translation reads: CASSSSGGRYGYTF. The sequence is built from TRBV4-1 and TRBJ1-2; the D gene identity is not certain. The CDR3 has 14 amino acids, counting the end cysteine and phenylalanine. Left in the record is the CDR3 DNA by itself, 42 bases read in frame from the first base. V loses 5 bases of germline sequence and J loses 5 bases, and the interval between the two ends is 15 bases. Per the germline V gene, MGHRA is the CDR1 and YSYEKL is the CDR2.